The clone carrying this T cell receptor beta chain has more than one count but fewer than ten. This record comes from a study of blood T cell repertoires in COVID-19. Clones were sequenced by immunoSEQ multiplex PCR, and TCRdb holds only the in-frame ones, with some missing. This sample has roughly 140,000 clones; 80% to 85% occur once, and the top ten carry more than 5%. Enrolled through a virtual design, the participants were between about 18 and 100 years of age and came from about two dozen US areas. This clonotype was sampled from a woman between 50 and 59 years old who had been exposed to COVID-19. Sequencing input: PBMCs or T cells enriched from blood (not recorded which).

Here the CDR3 reads CAISDVAGGRGETQYF. The CDR3, as DNA: TGTGCCATCAGTGACGTCGCGGGAGGGCGTGGGGAGACCCAGTACTTC. The rearrangement uses TRBV10-3 and TRBJ2-5; 9 positions match TRBD2. This CDR3 has 16 residues. CDR1 is ENHRY, CDR2 SYGVKD, per germline. Trimming at V came to 3 bases and at J to 5 bases, leaving 10 bases not matched to a gene.